This T cell receptor (beta chain) is drawn from a study of T cell responses to AZD1222 COVID-19 vaccine. Study-wide results and caveats: Repertoire sampling was restricted to post-peak T cell response timepoints.

Germline V CDR1 and CDR2: SNHLY, FYNNEI. This CDR3 region has 16 residues. Trimming stripped 2 bases from V and 9 bases from J, with 17 bases between. Measured with immunoSEQ multiplex PCR; TCRdb has only the in-frame clones, and not every one. The table includes 100,000 to 150,000 clones, about 86% detected once. Researchers grouped second doses given at about 4 or about 12 weeks into one pool. This clone showed up just once. Its antigen is as yet unknown. The J gene is TRBJ1-6, the V gene TRBV2; no clear D. The receptor comes from an adult who received the AZD1222 COVID-19 vaccine. The sample here was peripheral blood, taken 28 days after the second AZD1222 dose. The CDR3 region is CASSEWRGFGFSPLHF. For the CDR3, the DNA is TGTGCCAGCAGTGAATGGCGGGGATTCGGATTTTCACCCCTCCACTTT.